One and the same sample provided the 23 T cell receptor beta chains below, sequenced in a study of blood T cell repertoires in COVID-19. The data were produced by immunoSEQ multiplex PCR, yet TCRdb's version contains in-frame clones alone and is incomplete. The top ten hold about 0.65% of the sample, which has more than 450,000 clones, about nine tenths seen once. Sequenced sample: PBMCs or T cells enriched from blood (not recorded which). These receptors came from a woman between 18 and 29 years old who had recovered from COVID-19.

This chain uses TRBV6-5 with TRBJ1-3; TRBD1 matches at 7 bases. With V trimmed by 6 bases and J by 2 bases, 7 bases remained unmatched. CDR1 and CDR2 from the germline V gene are MNHEY and SVGAGI. The CDR3 has 15 amino acids. The CDR3: CASRKTGEAGNTIYF. Here the CDR3 DNA reads TGTGCCAGCAGAAAAACAGGGGAGGCTGGAAACACCATATATTTT.

This sequence joins TRBV2 and TRBJ1-4; D is unclear. The V end was cut by 3 bases, the J end by 5 bases, with 16 bases between. Germline values: CDR1 SNHLY, CDR2 FYNNEI. The CDR3 length is 16 residues. This CDR3 is CASSEDFLVLNEKLFF. In nucleotides, the CDR3 is TGTGCCAGCAGTGAGGACTTCTTGGTCCTCAATGAAAAACTGTTTTTT.

The chain couples TRBV7-9 to TRBJ2-7, with TRBD2 identical over 11 bases. Germline trimming cut 4 bases from V and 7 bases from J; bases unmatched to any gene: 6. Per the germline V gene, CDR1 is SEHNR and CDR2 is FQNEAQ (reference sequence). The CDR3 runs 14 residues. CDR3 sequence reads: CASSSLAGGREQYF. Here the CDR3 DNA reads TGTGCCAGCAGCTCCTTAGCGGGGGGGAGAGAGCAGTACTTC.

V and J are TRBV6-5 and TRBJ2-7; tentative D call: TRBD2 (5 bases). V lost 6 bases and J 2 bases, leaving 17 bases between the germline ends. The CDR3 covers 15 residues. Germline-derived CDR1 and CDR2 are MNHEY and SVGAGI. Here the CDR3 reads CASRGSGGLTYEQYF. The CDR3 nucleotides are TGTGCCAGCAGGGGCTCAGGCGGGCTCACCTACGAGCAGTACTTC.

The chain recombines TRBV28 with TRBJ2-7; the match to TRBD1 covers 8 bases. The trim removed 10 bases at V and 2 bases at J, leaving 10 bases unmatched. CDR3 length equals 14 residues. Germline V gene lookup returns CDR1 MDHEN and CDR2 SYDVKM. The chain's CDR3 is CATRVQGGPYEQYF. The CDR3 DNA reads TGTGCCACCCGGGTACAGGGGGGCCCCTACGAGCAGTACTTC.

A remark on this clone: Other nucleotide sequences from this sample produce the same CDR3. V gene TRBV27 combines with J gene TRBJ1-2; D may be TRBD1 (6 bases). There are 14 residues in the CDR3. Trimming stripped 0 bases from V and 4 bases from J, with 9 bases between. Germline V gene sequence: CDR1 MNHEY, CDR2 SMNVEV (reference sequence). CDR3 DNA sequence: TGTGCCAGCAGTTTATCGCAGGGGAGCTATGGCTACACCTTC. Its protein product is CASSLSQGSYGYTF.

Comments on this clone: The junction does not match germline at one end; this may be a read error. V usage is TRBV5-1 and J usage is TRBJ1-1; 8 bases line up with TRBD1. This CDR3 has 14 residues. Germline lookup yields CDR1 SGHRS and CDR2 YFSETQ. CDR3 region: CASSLYRGNAEAFF. The CDR3 region has the DNA TGCGCCAGCAGCTTATACAGGGGGAACGCTGAAGCTTTCTTT.

This rearrangement joins TRBV5-6 to TRBJ1-2; the match to TRBD1 covers 9 bases. With 4 bases clipped from V and 4 bases from J, the junction kept 8 bases outside the gene matches. Germline V CDR1 and CDR2: SGHDT, YYEEEE. CDR3 length equals 15 residues. The CDR3, as DNA: TGTGCCAGCAGCCGGACAGGGGAGGTTTCCTATGGCTACACCTTC. It yields the protein CASSRTGEVSYGYTF.

The CDR3 here is CASISAGTSYNEQFF. CDR3 DNA sequence: TGTGCCAGCATCAGCGCCGGGACATCCTACAATGAGCAGTTCTTC. The rearrangement joins TRBV6-5 to TRBJ2-1; D might be TRBD1 (6 bases). The ends were cut back, 7 bases at V and 1 base at J, with 14 bases in the middle. Germline CDR1 and CDR2: MNHEY and SVGAGI. CDR3 length: 15 residues.

The chain uses TRBV5-1 and TRBJ1-1, with D possibly matching TRBD1 (5 bases). V was clipped by 5 bases and J by 1 base, with 9 bases between them. The CDR3 has 13 residues. Germline assignment: CDR1 SGHRS and CDR2 YFSETQ. The CDR3 protein is CASRGVENTEAFF. Written as DNA, the CDR3 is TGCGCCAGCAGAGGGGTGGAGAACACTGAAGCTTTCTTT.

J is TRBJ1-2 and V is TRBV30; perhaps TRBD1 as D (6 bases). CDR3 size: 12 residues. CDR1 and CDR2 (germline): GTSNPN, SVGIG (reference sequence). The germline V and J ends were trimmed by 5 bases and 13 bases, with 20 bases remaining between them. The CDR3 DNA is TGTGCCTGGGGACCTCAGGGGCCACTACGCACCTTC. This codes for CAWGPQGPLRTF.

The chain is built from TRBV10-3 and TRBJ2-3; tentatively, D is TRBD2 (5 bases). Germline lookup yields CDR1 ENHRY and CDR2 SYGVKD. This CDR3 comprises 14 residues. The V end lost 7 bases, the J end lost 2 bases, and 13 bases lay between the germline ends. The CDR3 sequence: CAIKADGTTDTQYF. As DNA, the CDR3 is TGTGCCATCAAAGCGGACGGTACCACAGATACGCAGTATTTT.

The rearrangement links TRBV30 to TRBJ1-4; 8 bases match TRBD1. Germline V lookup: CDR1 GTSNPN, CDR2 SVGIG (reference sequence). The CDR3 extends over 17 amino acids. V lost 2 bases to trimming and J lost 0 bases; unmatched junction nucleotides: 8. CDR3 in DNA: TGTGCCTGGAGTTTACAGCAGGGGGCTACAACTAATGAAAAACTGTTTTTT. This translates into CAWSLQQGATTNEKLFF.

The chain combines TRBV2 with TRBJ1-5; 9 nucleotides line up with TRBD1. The J segment lost 4 bases and the V segment lost 2 bases, leaving 3 bases of the junction unmatched. CDR1 SNHLY and CDR2 FYNNEI come from the germline V gene. The CDR3 consists of 15 residues. The CDR3 here is CASSEWDRENQPQHF. As DNA, the CDR3 is TGTGCCAGCAGTGAATGGGACAGGGAGAATCAGCCCCAGCATTTT.

A word on this clone: Other DNA sequences of this sample code for an identical CDR3. This sequence joins TRBV12-3 or TRBV12-4 and TRBJ1-1; D is perhaps TRBD1 (5 bases). The V and J ends lost 2 bases and 8 bases respectively, with 6 bases between them. This CDR3 region has 11 residues. CDR3 nucleotides: TGTGCCAGCAGTTTAAGGGGAGAAGCTTTCTTT. It translates to CASSLRGEAFF.

The V and J genes are TRBV14 and TRBJ2-7, with D maybe TRBD2 (5 bases). Trimming removed 3 bases at V and 4 bases at J, with 7 bases between. CDR1 is SGHDN and CDR2 is FVKESK in the germline V gene. This CDR3 has 12 residues. This chain's CDR3 is CASSQTGYEQYF. CDR3 nucleotides: TGTGCCAGCAGCCAGACGGGATACGAGCAGTACTTC.

The V gene is TRBV27, the J gene TRBJ1-1, with D maybe TRBD1 (5 bases). This CDR3 region has 12 residues. Germline V CDR1 and CDR2: MNHEY, SMNVEV (reference sequence). V was clipped by 6 bases and J by 5 bases, with 10 bases between them. The CDR3 nucleotides read TGTGCCAGCAGAGACAGATCTACTGAAGCTTTCTTT. It yields the protein CASRDRSTEAFF.

The V and J genes are TRBV6-5 and TRBJ2-7; 7 bases align to TRBD1. Trimming took 8 bases from V and 3 from J; bases not matched to a gene: 10. Germline values: CDR1 MNHEY, CDR2 SVGAGI. CDR3 size: 14 residues. The CDR3 DNA sequence: TGTGCCAGCCAGCCGCGACAGGGCCTCTACGAGCAGTACTTC. Translated: CASQPRQGLYEQYF.

This clone was seen only once. The CDR3 DNA follows: TGTGCCAGCAGCTTAGCGGAGACAGGGAACACTGAAGCTTTCTTT. Translated: CASSLAETGNTEAFF. The gene calls are TRBV7-9 and TRBJ1-1, with D tentatively TRBD1 (6 bases). The V end was cut by 0 bases, the J end by 1 base, with 9 bases between. The CDR3 is 15 amino acids. Germline V gives CDR1 SEHNR, CDR2 FQNEAQ (reference sequence).

In regard to this clone: The same CDR3 is also encoded by other DNA sequences in this sample. The chain links TRBV7-9 to TRBJ1-1, with 8 nucleotides matching TRBD1. Losses at the gene ends were 2 bases for V and 5 bases for J; bases not matched to a gene: 4. Germline lookup yields CDR1 SEHNR and CDR2 FQNEAQ (reference sequence). This CDR3 has 14 amino acids. This chain's CDR3 is CASSLLQGGTEAFF. The CDR3 DNA reads TGTGCCAGCAGCTTACTACAGGGGGGGACTGAAGCTTTCTTT.

This clone appeared once. The CDR3 bases are TGTGCCAGCTCACCAGGGACAGATGGCTACACCTTC. Translated, it gives CASSPGTDGYTF. This sequence joins TRBV18 and TRBJ1-2; 7 nucleotides line up with TRBD1. Trimming at V came to 2 bases and at J to 6 bases, leaving 0 bases not matched to a gene. Looked up from germline, CDR1 is KGHSH and CDR2 is LQKENI. CDR3 size: 12 residues. Drawing the rest from reference TRBV18 and TRBJ1-2, the complete variable domain is NAGVMQNPRHLVRRRGQEARLRCSPMKGHSHVYWYRQLPEEGLKFMVYLQKENIIDESGMPKERFSAEFPKEGPSILRIQQVVRGDSAAYFCASSPGTDGYTFGSGTRLTVV.

This chain's CDR3 is CASGPAGDSNQPQHF. CDR3 sequence (DNA): TGTGCCAGTGGCCCGGCGGGGGATAGCAATCAGCCCCAGCATTTT. The chain joins TRBV19 to TRBJ1-5; possible D gene TRBD1, 5 bases. Per the germline V gene, CDR1 is LNHDA and CDR2 is SQIVND (reference sequence). Trimming pared 8 bases from V and 0 bases from J, leaving 14 bases between. CDR3 length equals 15 residues. The full variable domain, with the rest looked up from reference TRBV19 and TRBJ1-5, is DGGITQSPKYLFRKEGQNVTLSCEQNLNHDAMYWYRQDPGQGLRLIYYSQIVNDFQKGDIAEGYSVSREKKESFPLTVTSAQKNPTAFYLCASGPAGDSNQPQHFGDGTRLSIL.

The V and J genes are TRBV3-1 (or the pseudogene TRBV3-2) and TRBJ1-2; TRBD1 matches 9 bases. The CDR3 runs to 15 residues. Germline assignment: CDR1 LGHDT and CDR2 YNNKEL (reference sequence). V dropped 4 bases and J dropped 7; count of bases not matched to a gene: 10. In DNA, the CDR3 is TGTGCCAGCAGCCTAGGACAGGGGCGTTGGAGTGGCTACACCTTC. It translates to CASSLGQGRWSGYTF.